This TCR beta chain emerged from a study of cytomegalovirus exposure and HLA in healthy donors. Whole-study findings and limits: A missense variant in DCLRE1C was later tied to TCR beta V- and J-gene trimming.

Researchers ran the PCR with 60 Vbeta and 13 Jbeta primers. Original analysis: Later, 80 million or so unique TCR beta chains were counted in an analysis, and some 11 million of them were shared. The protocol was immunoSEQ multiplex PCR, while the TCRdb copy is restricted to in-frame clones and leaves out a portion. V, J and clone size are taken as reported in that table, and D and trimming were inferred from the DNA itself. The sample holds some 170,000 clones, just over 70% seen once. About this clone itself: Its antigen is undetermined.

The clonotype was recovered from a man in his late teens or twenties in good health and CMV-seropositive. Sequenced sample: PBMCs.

The chain's CDR3 is CASQTDTGELFF. The CDR3 region has the DNA TGTGCCAGTCAGACAGACACCGGGGAGCTGTTTTTT. The chain recombines TRBV19 with TRBJ2-2; D possibly corresponds to TRBD1 (5 bases). From germline, CDR1 is LNHDA and CDR2 SQIVND (reference sequence). The CDR3 length is 12 residues. Trimming shortened V by 8 bases and J by 3 bases, and 7 bases separated the two germline ends.